This TCR beta chain was documented in a study of T cell repertoires in cytomegalovirus infection. Study summary: TCR beta signatures that were public indicated CMV infection and matching HLA type. Findings of the study overall: The ex vivo response showed dominance by HLA-C-restricted CMV-specific TCR beta clonotypes.

This clonotype showed up many times. Its specificity is unknown. Using its own MiXCR run on the reads, TCRdb lists one record per CDR3 protein. The data contain 150,000 to 200,000 distinct CDR3 sequences, under 15% of them seen just once; the ten biggest clones take up 27%. CDR1 is SGHTA, CDR2 FQGTGA, per germline. The CDR3 has 13 amino acids. The germline V and J ends were trimmed by 2 bases and 2 bases, with 6 bases remaining between them. The chain has TRBV7-3 and TRBJ1-2, with unresolved D. This TCR was sampled from a human donor in good health (CMV status not recorded). Some clones in this sample may be carry-over from other donors' samples. The sample was PBMCs. Here the CDR3 DNA reads TGTGCCAGCAGCTTAGGGCCGAACTATGGCTACACCTTC. It is translated as CASSLGPNYGYTF.